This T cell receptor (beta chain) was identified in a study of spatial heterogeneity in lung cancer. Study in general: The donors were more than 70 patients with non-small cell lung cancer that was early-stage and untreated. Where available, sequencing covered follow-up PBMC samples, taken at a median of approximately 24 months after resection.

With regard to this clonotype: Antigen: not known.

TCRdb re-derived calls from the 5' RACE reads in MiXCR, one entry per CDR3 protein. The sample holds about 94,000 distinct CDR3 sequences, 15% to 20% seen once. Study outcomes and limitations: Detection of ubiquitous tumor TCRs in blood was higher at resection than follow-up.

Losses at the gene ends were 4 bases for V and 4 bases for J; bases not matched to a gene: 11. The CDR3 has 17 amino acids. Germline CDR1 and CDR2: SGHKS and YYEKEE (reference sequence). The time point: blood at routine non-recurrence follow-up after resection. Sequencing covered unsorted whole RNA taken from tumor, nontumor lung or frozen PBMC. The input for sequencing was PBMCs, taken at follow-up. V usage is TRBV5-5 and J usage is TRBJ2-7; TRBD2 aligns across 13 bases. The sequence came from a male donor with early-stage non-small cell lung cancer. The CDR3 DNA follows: TGTGCCAGCAGCGTGAAGTATGGGACTAGCGGGATATACGAGCAGTACTTC. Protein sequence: CASSVKYGTSGIYEQYF.